The subject of this entry is one T cell receptor beta chain. The antigen is undetermined. These data belong to a study of cytomegalovirus exposure and HLA in healthy donors. Background on the study: The 120 or so validation repertoires used a platform that matched the one used for the approximately 610 first-cohort repertoires, as a later analysis reported. Study-wide points: Many donors shared some public TCRs, even though most TCR sequences were rare. Among the CMV-associated chains, three were confirmed in vitro as specific for CMV antigens.

CDR3 length: 15 amino acids. Trimming pared 4 bases from V and 3 bases from J, leaving 14 bases between. Germline CDR1 is SGHRS and CDR2 is YFSETQ. Produced via immunoSEQ multiplex PCR; TCRdb's table is partial and in-frame only. Among under 100,000 clones, 96% were seen once, and the ten largest hold 0.78%. This chain links TRBV5-1 with TRBJ1-5, with D uncertain. The sequence came from a man between 18 and 35 years old in good health and CMV-seronegative. What was sequenced was PBMCs. The CDR3 sequence: CASSPGIGVNQPQHF. DNA for the CDR3: TGCGCCAGCAGCCCGGGGATAGGAGTCAATCAGCCCCAGCATTTT.